One and the same sample provided the 32 T cell receptor beta chains below, sequenced in a study of CD8+CD57+ T cells in acquired aplastic anemia. Genomic DNA was employed as the template in profiling TCR beta VDJ and CDR3. TCRdb independently ran MiXCR on the reads; one entry per CDR3 protein. The data show roughly 61,000 distinct CDR3 sequences, roughly 58% seen once. The sequenced sample consisted of sorted CD4+, CD8+, or CD8+CD57+ T cells (not recorded which) from PBMCs. The origin of the receptors is a human donor in good health, serving as a control.

This clonotype was counted ten times or more. The chain is built from TRBV5-1 and TRBJ2-1; D assignment may be TRBD1 or TRBD2 (5 bases each). The germline CDR1 and CDR2 sequences are SGHRS and YFSETQ. V was pared by 4 bases and J by 0 bases, with 17 bases between. CDR3 size: 17 residues. The CDR3 protein is CASSRESGPSSYNEQFF. The CDR3 DNA is TGCGCCAGCAGCCGGGAATCGGGACCGAGCTCCTACAATGAGCAGTTCTTC.

This clonotype appeared a single time. The chain couples TRBV19 to TRBJ2-3; 9 nucleotides line up with TRBD1. Looked up from germline, CDR1 is LNHDA and CDR2 is SQIVND (reference sequence). The CDR3 extends over 16 amino acids. V was pared by 5 bases and J by 4 bases, with 10 bases of the junction left unmatched. DNA of the CDR3: TGTGCCAGTAGTCCTTCCGGGACAGGGAGATCAGATACGCAGTATTTT. It is translated as CASSPSGTGRSDTQYF.

To note about this clonotype: Here the CDR3 omits its conserved ending phenylalanine or tryptophan, so a read error is the likely source. This CDR3 is CASSEVRGGPYEQYL. The CDR3 DNA sequence: TGTGCCAGCAGTGAAGTACGAGGGGGTCCCTACGAGCAGTACCTC. The chain links TRBV2 to TRBJ2-7; D is possibly TRBD1 (6 bases). The V gene lost 1 base and the J gene lost 2 bases, with 12 bases spanning the gap. This CDR3 is built from 15 residues. From germline, CDR1 is SNHLY and CDR2 FYNNEI.

Concerning this clonotype: The conserved closing phenylalanine or tryptophan is absent in this CDR3, likely reflecting a read error. V is TRBV2 and J is TRBJ2-7; a possible D gene is TRBD2 (5 bases). With 4 bases removed from V and 5 bases from J, the gap between germline ends came to 21 bases. The CDR3 runs 16 residues. From germline, CDR1 is SNHLY and CDR2 FYNNEI. DNA of the CDR3: TGTGCCAGCAGTGGGACTTCTTTGCAGTTCCTTGACGAGCAGTACCTC. Its translation: CASSGTSLQFLDEQYL.

The chain has TRBV24-1 and TRBJ2-7; possibly TRBD2 for D (5 bases). CDR3 length: 14 amino acids. Trimming took 3 bases from V and 0 from J, leaving 8 bases between them. Germline V gene lookup returns CDR1 KGHDR and CDR2 SFDVKD. CDR3 DNA sequence: TGTGCCACCAGTGATCGGGGAAGCTCCTACGAGCAGTACTTC. It translates to CATSDRGSSYEQYF.

The chain uses TRBV11-1 and TRBJ1-1; 9 bases fit TRBD1. V trimming: 5 bases; J trimming: 5 bases; junction bases outside the gene matches: 15. CDR3 size: 17 residues. CDR1 is SGHAT, CDR2 FQDESV, per germline (reference sequence). CDR3 amino acids: CASSPTPGQGVRTEAFF. CDR3 coding DNA: TGTGCCAGCAGCCCAACGCCGGGACAGGGAGTGAGGACTGAAGCTTTCTTT.

The V gene is TRBV24-1, the J gene TRBJ2-3; D remains unclear. The germline V gene has CDR1 KGHDR and CDR2 SFDVKD. V was trimmed by 2 bases and J by 1 base, leaving 9 bases between them. The CDR3 extends over 15 amino acids. CDR3 protein: CATSDSTSGTDTQYF. The CDR3 region has the DNA TGTGCCACCAGTGATTCTACATCAGGCACAGATACGCAGTATTTT.

The chain employs TRBV14 and TRBJ1-1, with no clear D. The CDR3 consists of 10 residues. Germline CDR1 reads SGHDN; CDR2 reads FVKESK. V was trimmed by 4 bases and J by 7 bases, leaving 4 bases between them. CDR3 protein: CASSRYEAFF. The DNA for the CDR3 is TGTGCCAGCAGCCGATATGAAGCTTTCTTT.

The count of this clonotype is one. V usage is TRBV2 and J usage is TRBJ1-5; 10 positions agree with TRBD1. CDR1 and CDR2 (germline): SNHLY, FYNNEI. V lost 6 bases, J lost 6 bases, and 8 bases stayed unmatched. The CDR3 has 15 residues. The CDR3 reads CASSYPGQGIQPQHF. The DNA for the CDR3 is TGTGCCAGCAGCTACCCGGGACAGGGGATTCAGCCCCAGCATTTT. The full variable domain, completed using reference TRBV2 and TRBJ1-5, is EPEVTQTPSHQVTQMGQEVILRCVPISNHLYFYWYRQILGQKVEFLVSFYNNEISEKSEIFDDQFSVERPDGSNFTLKIRSTKLEDSAMYFCASSYPGQGIQPQHFGDGTRLSIL.

The chain joins TRBV15 to TRBJ2-7; possibly TRBD2 for D (6 bases). Germline V gives CDR1 LNHNV, CDR2 YYDKDF (reference sequence). CDR3 length: 16 amino acids. V was pared by 4 bases and J by 0 bases, with 16 bases between. The CDR3 is CATSNAGRLSSYEQYF. The CDR3 region has the DNA TGTGCCACCAGCAACGCGGGACGCCTAAGCTCCTACGAGCAGTACTTC.

This clonotype occurred many times. The chain joins TRBV5-1 to TRBJ1-5, with D unclear. The germline V and J ends were trimmed by 0 bases and 6 bases, with 13 bases remaining between them. Germline V gene data show CDR1 as SGHRS and CDR2 as YFSETQ. The CDR3 runs 15 residues. The CDR3 coding sequence is TGCGCCAGCAGCTTGGATGGGATCCGGGGTCAGCCCCAGCATTTT. Protein sequence: CASSLDGIRGQPQHF.

This clonotype was found many times. The chain is built from TRBV6-1 and TRBJ2-5; D is possibly TRBD2 (7 bases). Trimming removed 4 bases from V and 9 bases from J, with 15 bases in between. Germline-derived CDR1 and CDR2 are MNHNS and SASEGT. The CDR3 is 13 amino acids. The CDR3 region is CASSGGGAEPQYF. CDR3 bases: TGTGCCAGCAGTGGAGGGGGGGCCGAGCCCCAGTACTTC.

Details on this clonotype: At one boundary the junction diverges from the germline segment, which might be a read error. The V and J genes are TRBV7-8 and TRBJ2-2, with 7 bases identical to TRBD1. CDR3 length: 17 amino acids. Germline values: CDR1 SGHVS, CDR2 FQNEAQ. The CDR3 reads CAGSPPRRDRNTGELSF. The DNA of the CDR3 is TGTGCCGGCAGCCCCCCCCGCCGGGACAGAAACACCGGGGAGCTGTCTTTT.

This rearrangement joins TRBV10-3 to TRBJ2-1; D remains unclear. The CDR3 has 14 amino acids. Trimming left V 1 base short and J 5 bases short, with 9 bases between. The germline CDR1 and CDR2 sequences are ENHRY and SYGVKD. The CDR3 coding sequence is TGTGCCATCAGTGAGTGGCGGAGCAACAATGAGCAGTTCTTC. This translates into CAISEWRSNNEQFF.

This clonotype appeared many times. The chain recombines TRBV9 with TRBJ1-2; D unclear. Germline V gene data show CDR1 as SGDLS and CDR2 as YYNGEE. The CDR3 consists of 16 residues. V shed 2 bases and J shed 5 bases, with 19 bases lying between them. The CDR3 sequence is CASSVSSTDLIYGYTF. The CDR3 region has the DNA TGTGCCAGCAGCGTGAGTAGCACAGATCTTATTTATGGCTACACCTTC.

The chain recombines TRBV29-1 with TRBJ2-5; 7 nucleotides agree with TRBD1. The V and J ends lost 3 bases and 1 base, in that order; junction bases with no gene match: 11. This CDR3 is built from 16 residues. Germline CDR1 SQVTM, CDR2 ANQGSEA. The CDR3 DNA reads TGCAGCGTTGATCTCCTCGGGACAGCCCCCCAAGAGACCCAGTACTTC. Protein sequence: CSVDLLGTAPQETQYF. The full variable domain, completed using reference TRBV29-1 and TRBJ2-5, is SAVISQKPSRDICQRGTSLTIQCQVDSQVTMMFWYRQQPGQSLTLIATANQGSEATYESGFVIDKFPISRPNLTFSTLTVSNMSPEDSSIYLCSVDLLGTAPQETQYFGPGTRLLVL.

The chain links TRBV4-3 to TRBJ1-2; no firm D call. The CDR3 totals 15 residues. V was shortened by 0 bases and J by 6 bases, with 14 bases between the two germline ends. Per the germline V gene, CDR1 is LGHNA and CDR2 is YSLEER. In nucleotides, the CDR3 is TGCGCCAGCAGCCAAGATGGTAAGAAGAGAGATGGCTACACCTTC. Its protein is CASSQDGKKRDGYTF.

At least ten counts were recorded for this clonotype. The V call is TRBV5-4, the J call TRBJ2-1; no clear D. CDR1 and CDR2 (germline): SGHNT, YYREEE (reference sequence). V shed 0 bases and J shed 4 bases, with 11 bases lying between them. This CDR3 comprises 15 residues. CDR3 nucleotides: TGTGCCAGCAGCTTGGGTTTAACTACGTACAATGAGCAGTTCTTC. It codes for CASSLGLTTYNEQFF.

This clonotype showed up many times. The V call is TRBV5-1, the J call TRBJ2-7; 7 bases agree with TRBD1. V dropped 0 bases and J dropped 2; count of bases not matched to a gene: 2. The length of the CDR3 is 14 residues. The germline CDR1 and CDR2 sequences are SGHRS and YFSETQ. In nucleotides, the CDR3 is TGCGCCAGCAGCTTGGGGGACAGCCCCTACGAGCAGTACTTC. It is translated as CASSLGDSPYEQYF.

This chain uses TRBV29-1 with TRBJ2-2, with 7 bases matching TRBD1. The germline gives CDR1 SQVTM, CDR2 ANQGSEA. The V segment lost 8 bases and the J segment 5 bases; nucleotides outside the gene matches: 8. The CDR3 totals 13 residues. This CDR3 reads CSLYDRDTGELFF. The DNA for the CDR3 is TGCAGCTTGTACGACAGGGATACCGGGGAGCTGTTTTTT.

This clonotype was seen at least ten times. The J gene is TRBJ2-1, the V gene TRBV19; TRBD2 agrees at 13 bases. J lost 8 bases, V lost 5 bases, and 15 bases had no gene match. The CDR3 is 18 residues long. From germline, CDR1 is LNHDA and CDR2 SQIVND (reference sequence). CDR3 sequence: CASSLTTSGRAVVDEQFF. DNA for the CDR3: TGTGCCAGTAGTCTCACAACTAGCGGGAGGGCCGTTGTCGATGAGCAGTTCTTC.

Comment on this clonotype: At one end the junction does not follow the germline gene, possibly because of a read error. CDR3: CAGSPGNTEAFF. CDR3 coding DNA: TGTGCCGGCAGCCCAGGGAACACTGAAGCTTTCTTT. The V gene is TRBV5-5, the J gene TRBJ1-1; the D is unclear. Looked up from germline, CDR1 is SGHKS and CDR2 is YYEKEE (reference sequence). This CDR3 spans 12 amino acids.

This clonotype has more than one count but fewer than ten. The chain employs TRBV2 and TRBJ1-2; D is ambiguous. The length of the CDR3 is 13 residues. Germline CDR1 is SNHLY and CDR2 is FYNNEI. Deletions cut 0 bases from V and 4 bases from J, with 6 bases between. The CDR3 region is CASSEARVYGYTF. The CDR3 DNA reads TGTGCCAGCAGTGAAGCGAGGGTCTATGGCTACACCTTC.

This clonotype has a count of ten or more. V gene TRBV20-1 combines with J gene TRBJ1-5, with D uncertain. This CDR3 contains 13 residues. V lost 6 bases and J 7 bases, leaving 16 bases between the germline ends. The V gene's germline CDR1 is DFQATT and CDR2 SNEGSKA (reference sequence). The CDR3 coding sequence is TGCAGTGCAACCTCCGGGGTCGGGCAGCCCCAGCATTTT. Translation gives CSATSGVGQPQHF.

This clonotype has ten or more counts. This CDR3 reads CASSLQYTGELFF. Written as DNA, the CDR3 is TGTGCCAGCAGTTTACAATACACCGGGGAGCTGTTTTTT. The J gene is TRBJ2-2, the V gene TRBV12-3 or TRBV12-4; D call uncertain. V was shortened by 2 bases and J by 3 bases, with 4 bases between the two germline ends. The CDR3 totals 13 residues.

Ten or more counts support this clonotype. The rearrangement uses TRBV6-1 and TRBJ1-2; D unclear. Trimming cost V 6 bases and J 1 base, with 12 bases left between them. Looked up from germline, CDR1 is MNHNS and CDR2 is SASEGT. The CDR3 runs to 14 residues. CDR3 nucleotide sequence: TGTGCCAGCAGCCCCCCGTCGGGTAACTATGGCTACACCTTC. Its protein product is CASSPPSGNYGYTF.

This clonotype was detected ten times or more. The V and J genes are TRBV20-1 and TRBJ2-2, with 10 bases matching TRBD2. The V and J ends lost 2 bases and 3 bases, in that order; junction bases with no gene match: 6. This CDR3 region has 16 residues. Per the germline V gene, CDR1 is DFQATT and CDR2 is SNEGSKA (reference sequence). The CDR3 DNA reads as TGCAGTGCTAGAAAGCGGGAGGGCCCGTACACCGGGGAGCTGTTTTTT. Translated, it gives CSARKREGPYTGELFF.

On this clonotype: A junction end diverges from the germline sequence, so it may reflect a read error. The genes are TRBV2 and TRBJ2-7; TRBD2 might be the D (5 bases). CDR1 is SNHLY, CDR2 FYNNEI, per germline. This CDR3 spans 14 amino acids. The CDR3 sequence: CASSEVPAATERYF. Written as DNA, the CDR3 is TGTGCCAGCAGTGAAGTACCAGCGGCTACGGAGCGGTACTTC.

This clonotype was found many times. The chain uses TRBV20-1 and TRBJ1-1; D unresolved. The CDR3 length is 13 residues. Germline V gives CDR1 DFQATT, CDR2 SNEGSKA (reference sequence). V was trimmed by 4 bases and J by 3 bases, leaving 12 bases between them. CDR3 DNA sequence: TGCAGTGCTAACCATCGGACCGACACTGAAGCTTTCTTT. Translated: CSANHRTDTEAFF.

J is TRBJ2-5 and V is TRBV20-1, with 8 nucleotides matching TRBD2. The CDR3 extends over 15 amino acids. Germline V CDR1 and CDR2: DFQATT, SNEGSKA (reference sequence). The V gene end was trimmed by 7 bases and the J gene end by 4 bases; junction bases not matched to a gene: 14. CDR3 in DNA: TGCAGTGGGACGGATGGCGGGAGGCCGTCAGAGACCCAGTACTTC. Its protein is CSGTDGGRPSETQYF.

As for this clonotype: Its ends do not fully match the called genes, so a read error is possible. This chain links TRBV5-1 with TRBJ1-3; weak D call: TRBD1 (6 bases). Germline CDR1 is SGHRS and CDR2 is YFSETQ. The CDR3 consists of 16 residues. This CDR3 reads CASSPGQTFSENTIYF. The CDR3 coding sequence is TGCGCCAGCAGCCCTGGACAGACCTTCTCTGAAAACACCATATATTTT.

This chain links TRBV5-1 with TRBJ1-1, with TRBD1 identical over 8 bases. In germline, CDR1 is SGHRS, CDR2 YFSETQ. The CDR3 has 18 amino acids. V dropped 4 bases and J dropped 1; count of bases not matched to a gene: 15. CDR3 region: CASSTPHGTGAGNTEAFF. For the CDR3, the DNA is TGCGCCAGCAGCACACCCCACGGGACAGGCGCAGGGAACACTGAAGCTTTCTTT.